These 32 T cell receptor beta chains were all obtained from the same sample, sequenced in a study of blood T cell repertoires in COVID-19. Assay: immunoSEQ multiplex PCR; the TCRdb copy retains only in-frame clones and omits some. Among about 300,000 clones, 65% to 85% were seen once, and the ten largest hold 1% to 1.5%. The sequencing sample was made of peripheral blood. The receptors stem from a woman between 45 and 60 years old with acute or convalescent COVID-19.

The sample holds many counts of this clone. The V gene is TRBV6-5, the J gene TRBJ2-2; TRBD2 matches at 9 bases. Germline V gene sequence: CDR1 MNHEY, CDR2 SVGAGI. V was clipped by 6 bases and J by 3 bases; unmatched bases: 5. CDR3 length: 15 amino acids. For the CDR3, the DNA is TGTGCCAGCAGCCCCGGGACTAGCTACACCGGGGAGCTGTTTTTT. This translates into CASSPGTSYTGELFF.

This clone has just one count. CDR3 DNA: TGCAGTGCTAGTCGCGGGAACGGGGAAAAACTGTTTTTT. Translated, it gives CSASRGNGEKLFF. The chain joins TRBV20-1 to TRBJ1-4; D call uncertain. The CDR3 covers 13 residues. The germline gives CDR1 DFQATT, CDR2 SNEGSKA (reference sequence). Trimming removed 3 bases from V and 8 bases from J, with 13 bases in between.

The chain recombines TRBV5-1 with TRBJ2-7, with 8 bases matching TRBD1. The CDR3 is 14 amino acids. Germline CDR1 is SGHRS and CDR2 is YFSETQ. J was trimmed by 1 base and V by 1 base; bases with no gene match: 1. Written as DNA, the CDR3 is TGCGCCAGCAGCTTGAGACAGGGGTCCTACGAGCAGTACTTC. Translation: CASSLRQGSYEQYF.

The chain links TRBV7-2 to TRBJ1-4, with TRBD1 matching 11 bases. J lost 7 bases, V lost 7 bases, and 8 bases had no gene match. This CDR3 contains 15 residues. Per germline, CDR1 SGHTA and CDR2 FQGNSA. CDR3 nucleotide sequence: TGTGCCAGCATGCCCGGACAGGGGGCTTTTGAAAAACTGTTTTTT. Protein sequence: CASMPGQGAFEKLFF.

This sequence joins TRBV27 and TRBJ2-5, with 7 bases that match TRBD2. CDR1 is MNHEY and CDR2 is SMNVEV in the germline V gene (reference sequence). The junction had 4 bases not matched to a gene; V was cut back by 3 bases and J by 6 bases. This CDR3 is built from 13 residues. The CDR3 spells CASSFPGGKTQYF. In nucleotides, the CDR3 is TGTGCCAGCAGTTTCCCCGGGGGGAAGACCCAGTACTTC.

The V and J genes are TRBV24-1 and TRBJ2-5, with D maybe TRBD1 (5 bases). This CDR3 contains 15 residues. The germline V and J ends were trimmed by 4 bases and 0 bases, with 11 bases remaining between them. Germline CDR1 reads KGHDR; CDR2 reads SFDVKD. The CDR3 reads CATSETTANQETQYF. DNA for the CDR3: TGTGCCACCAGTGAGACGACAGCCAACCAAGAGACCCAGTACTTC.

The rearrangement uses TRBV10-1 and TRBJ1-3, with 8 bases matching TRBD1. The germline V gene encodes CDR1 WNHNN and CDR2 SYGVQD (reference sequence). V dropped 0 bases and J dropped 4; count of bases not matched to a gene: 5. The length of the CDR3 is 16 residues. CDR3 loop: CASSESTGVQGNTIYF. The CDR3 coding sequence is TGCGCCAGCAGTGAGTCGACAGGGGTTCAAGGAAACACCATATATTTT.

The chain joins TRBV27 to TRBJ1-1; 8 bases match TRBD1. The germline V gene encodes CDR1 MNHEY and CDR2 SMNVEV (reference sequence). The CDR3 has 15 amino acids. V lost 6 bases and J lost 5; bases outside the gene matches: 11. The CDR3 here is CASRYFQGAETEAFF. The CDR3 DNA sequence: TGTGCCAGCAGGTACTTCCAGGGGGCAGAGACTGAAGCTTTCTTT.

The chain links TRBV3-1 (or the pseudogene TRBV3-2) to TRBJ1-5; maybe TRBD1 (6 bases). The CDR3 runs 14 residues. V was shortened by 0 bases and J by 7 bases, with 10 bases between the two germline ends. Germline CDR1 reads LGHDT; CDR2 reads YNNKEL (reference sequence). The DNA for the CDR3 is TGTGCCAGCAGCCAAGATGGGGGGGGCCAGCCCCAGCATTTT. It yields the protein CASSQDGGGQPQHF.

The J gene is TRBJ1-5, the V gene TRBV7-8; the D is unclear. The CDR3 contains 17 residues. Germline assignment: CDR1 SGHVS and CDR2 FQNEAQ. The V end lost 5 bases, the J end lost 6 bases, and 23 bases lay between the germline ends. The CDR3 loop is CASSPGLSSRRSQPQHF. CDR3 sequence (DNA): TGTGCCAGCAGCCCGGGTCTTTCTTCCCGACGTAGTCAGCCCCAGCATTTT.

The chain uses TRBV5-1 and TRBJ1-1; 8 bases line up with TRBD1. The CDR3 totals 14 residues. The junction had 4 bases not matched to a gene; V was cut back by 2 bases and J by 4 bases. Germline assignment: CDR1 SGHRS and CDR2 YFSETQ. CDR3 protein: CASSLTGGTTEAFF. In DNA form, the CDR3 reads TGCGCCAGCAGCTTAACAGGGGGTACCACTGAAGCTTTCTTT.

This clone was seen once. The chain uses TRBV5-1 and TRBJ1-4; D ambiguous. Trimming shortened V by 0 bases and J by 0 bases, and 9 bases separated the two germline ends. CDR1 and CDR2 from the germline V gene are SGHRS and YFSETQ. The CDR3 consists of 16 residues. The CDR3 coding sequence is TGCGCCAGCAGCTTGGACCCAACAGCAACTAATGAAAAACTGTTTTTT. This sequence encodes CASSLDPTATNEKLFF.

This chain joins TRBV19 and TRBJ1-1; D not resolved. Germline V gene sequence: CDR1 LNHDA, CDR2 SQIVND (reference sequence). The CDR3 extends over 13 amino acids. Trimming removed 9 bases at V and 6 bases at J, with 17 bases between. DNA of the CDR3: TGTGCCAGCCCCCGGGGAGGTAGCGCTGAAGCTTTCTTT. Its translation: CASPRGGSAEAFF.

This chain links TRBV5-5 with TRBJ1-5, with no clear D. Germline CDR1 SGHKS, CDR2 YYEKEE (reference sequence). The CDR3 is 16 residues long. Trimming cost V 0 bases and J 7 bases, with 17 bases left between them. CDR3: CASSLASGGLGQPQHF. The CDR3 DNA reads as TGTGCCAGCAGCTTGGCATCGGGCGGGCTCGGGCAGCCCCAGCATTTT.

On this clone itself: The same CDR3 can be traced to other DNA sequences in this sample. This chain links TRBV11-2 with TRBJ1-4, with TRBD1 identical over 10 bases. CDR1 and CDR2 (germline): SGHAT, FQNNGV. This CDR3 is 14 amino acids long. The J segment lost 6 bases and the V segment lost 4 bases, leaving 2 bases of the junction unmatched. The CDR3 DNA reads TGTGCCAGCAGCTCAGGGACAGGGGATGAAAAACTGTTTTTT. This gives the protein CASSSGTGDEKLFF.

The genes are TRBV7-6 and TRBJ1-1; 7 bases match TRBD1. V shed 5 bases, J shed 1 base, and the junction held 4 bases outside the gene matches. CDR3 length equals 14 residues. Germline CDR1 and CDR2: SGHVS and FNYEAQ. CDR3 nucleotides: TGTGCCAGCAGCCCCTGGGACAGGAACACTGAAGCTTTCTTT. Its protein product is CASSPWDRNTEAFF.

This chain uses TRBV3-1 (or the pseudogene TRBV3-2) with TRBJ2-1; maybe TRBD1 (5 bases). Germline V CDR1 and CDR2: LGHDT, YNNKEL (reference sequence). Trimming left V 4 bases short and J 7 bases short, with 14 bases between. This CDR3 region has 14 residues. The CDR3 DNA sequence: TGTGCCAGCAGCCCGACTCCCTCAGGGAATGAGCAGTTCTTC. Translated: CASSPTPSGNEQFF.

To note about this clone: Additional DNA sequences in this sample encode the identical CDR3. The chain joins TRBV5-1 to TRBJ1-6, with TRBD1 identical over 9 bases. This CDR3 spans 14 amino acids. J lost 7 bases, V lost 4 bases, and 3 bases had no gene match. From germline, CDR1 is SGHRS and CDR2 YFSETQ. CDR3 nucleotides: TGCGCCAGCAGCGGTGGACAGGGGAATTCACCCCTCCACTTT. Amino acid sequence: CASSGGQGNSPLHF.

The chain employs TRBV10-1 and TRBJ2-2; D unresolved. V dropped 2 bases and J dropped 1 base, with 5 bases sitting between them. Germline V gene data show CDR1 as WNHNN and CDR2 as SYGVQD (reference sequence). The CDR3 length is 14 residues. This CDR3 reads CASSEHWNTGELFF. CDR3 nucleotide sequence: TGCGCCAGCAGTGAGCATTGGAACACCGGGGAGCTGTTTTTT.

The chain couples TRBV9 to TRBJ2-2; D not resolved. V lost 6 bases and J 5 bases, leaving 14 bases between the germline ends. Per the germline V gene, CDR1 is SGDLS and CDR2 is YYNGEE. This CDR3 region has 14 residues. The CDR3 bases are TGTGCCAGCACCTCAAATCTAGGAACCGGGGAGCTGTTTTTT. Residues: CASTSNLGTGELFF.

The chain has TRBV20-1 and TRBJ1-5; perhaps TRBD1 as D (5 bases). V gave up 3 bases and J gave up 1 base, with 13 bases separating them. Looked up from germline, CDR1 is DFQATT and CDR2 is SNEGSKA (reference sequence). The CDR3 is made up of 15 amino acids. CDR3 sequence: CSASFQGMSNQPQHF. The CDR3 DNA is TGCAGTGCTAGTTTCCAGGGAATGAGCAATCAGCCCCAGCATTTT.

The chain recombines TRBV11-2 with TRBJ1-1, with D uncertain. Between the trimmed V and J ends, which lost 1 base and 1 base, there was a span of 10 bases. CDR3 length equals 15 residues. Per the germline V gene, CDR1 is SGHAT and CDR2 is FQNNGV. CDR3 residues: CASSLGLERNTEAFF. The DNA of the CDR3 is TGTGCCAGCAGCTTAGGTTTGGAGCGGAACACTGAAGCTTTCTTT.

This clone is a singleton in its sample. Here the CDR3 DNA reads TGTGCCAGCAGCCACCGGGACAGAGAGTACGAGCAGTACTTC. Its translation is CASSHRDREYEQYF. The chain combines TRBV3-1 (or the pseudogene TRBV3-2) with TRBJ2-7; 7 bases align to TRBD1. The CDR3 has 14 residues. J lost 4 bases, V lost 3 bases, and 6 bases had no gene match. Germline CDR1 is LGHDT and CDR2 is YNNKEL (reference sequence).

The chain combines TRBV7-2 with TRBJ2-1, with D unresolved. The CDR3 covers 13 residues. Between the trimmed V and J ends, which lost 0 bases and 8 bases, there was a span of 8 bases. Germline V gene sequence: CDR1 SGHTA, CDR2 FQGNSA. Here the CDR3 reads CASSLASRDEQFF. In nucleotides, the CDR3 is TGTGCCAGCAGCTTAGCTTCCCGGGATGAGCAGTTCTTC. The full variable domain, with the rest looked up from reference TRBV7-2 and TRBJ2-1, is GAGVSQSPSNKVTEKGKDVELRCDPISGHTALYWYRQSLGQGLEFLIYFQGNSAPDKSGLPSDRFSAERTGGSVSTLTIQRTQQEDSAVYLCASSLASRDEQFFGPGTRLTVL.

The chain couples TRBV10-3 to TRBJ2-7; 9 nucleotides align to TRBD1. Germline V CDR1 and CDR2: ENHRY, SYGVKD. This CDR3 is 12 amino acids long. The V segment lost 5 bases and the J segment 6 bases; nucleotides outside the gene matches: 2. Written as DNA, the CDR3 is TGTGCCATCAGTAGACAGGGGGTCGAGCAGTACGTC. Encoded protein: CAISRQGVEQYV.

The chain joins TRBV5-1 to TRBJ1-2, with a tentative D call TRBD1 (5 bases). There are 13 residues in the CDR3. V was cut by 0 bases and J by 8 bases, with 11 bases left in between. Germline V CDR1 and CDR2: SGHRS, YFSETQ. Here the CDR3 reads CASSLGQAGGYTF. The CDR3 DNA is TGCGCCAGCAGCTTGGGCCAGGCAGGGGGCTACACCTTC. The variable domain in full, completed from reference TRBV5-1 and TRBJ1-2, reads KAGVTQTPRYLIKTRGQQVTLSCSPISGHRSVSWYQQTPGQGLQFLFEYFSETQRNKGNFPGRFSGRQFSNSRSEMNVSTLELGDSALYLCASSLGQAGGYTFGSGTRLTVV.

The V call is TRBV9, the J call TRBJ1-1; D is undetermined. CDR1 is SGDLS, CDR2 YYNGEE, per germline. The CDR3 has 14 amino acids. The V end was cut by 2 bases, the J end by 3 bases, with 11 bases between. CDR3 DNA sequence: TGTGCCAGCAGCGTTAACCCTCGAGACACTGAAGCTTTCTTT. Protein: CASSVNPRDTEAFF.

The chain employs TRBV4-3 and TRBJ2-1, with TRBD1 identical over 11 bases. The CDR3 has 16 residues. The germline CDR1 and CDR2 sequences are LGHNA and YSLEER. Unmatched junction bases numbered 4, after V lost 0 bases and J lost 6 bases. CDR3: CASSQDPGTGGNEQFF. In DNA form, the CDR3 reads TGCGCCAGCAGCCAAGATCCAGGGACAGGGGGCAATGAGCAGTTCTTC.

V and J are TRBV7-2 and TRBJ2-7; the match to TRBD2 covers 7 bases. The CDR3 is 15 amino acids. Trimming removed 8 bases from V and 5 bases from J; junction bases left unmatched: 15. In germline, CDR1 is SGHTA, CDR2 FQGNSA. The CDR3 here is CASRLSRGSGHEQYF. CDR3 nucleotides: TGTGCCAGCCGACTATCACGCGGGAGTGGTCACGAGCAGTACTTC.

The V gene is TRBV11-3, the J gene TRBJ2-3, with 12 bases lining up with TRBD2. J lost 4 bases, V lost 2 bases, and 4 bases had no gene match. CDR1 and CDR2 from the germline V gene are SGHNT and YENEEA. There are 16 residues in the CDR3. In DNA, the CDR3 is TGTGCCAGCAGCTTACGACTAGCGGGAGAGGCAGATACGCAGTATTTT. Protein product: CASSLRLAGEADTQYF.

V gene TRBV6-5 combines with J gene TRBJ2-7; 11 bases fit TRBD1. Germline CDR1 and CDR2: MNHEY and SVGAGI. The CDR3 has 14 residues. V lost 6 bases and J lost 4; bases outside the gene matches: 5. The CDR3 nucleotides are TGTGCCAGCAGCCGTGGACAGGGGGCTTACGAGCAGTACGTC. It yields the protein CASSRGQGAYEQYV.

V and J are TRBV9 and TRBJ1-2, with 7 nucleotides matching TRBD1. V trimming: 0 bases; J trimming: 2 bases; junction bases outside the gene matches: 7. The CDR3 loop spans 16 amino acids. Germline loops: CDR1 SGDLS, CDR2 YYNGEE. CDR3 bases: TGTGCCAGCAGCGTAGAAGTAATGGGACAGAACTATGGCTACACCTTC. As protein: CASSVEVMGQNYGYTF.